This T cell receptor beta chain was sequenced during a study of blood T cell repertoires in COVID-19. Whole-study context: In each case, the material was cDNA or gDNA derived from T cells, B-cell-depleted T cells, or PBMCs.

Germline CDR1 SQVTM, CDR2 ANQGSEA. The length of the CDR3 is 14 residues. V gave up 7 bases and J gave up 4 bases, with 19 bases separating them. As handled by the study authors: Reference gene primer amplification gave nucleated cell count estimates. Some clones are missing from TCRdb's copy, which holds only in-frame ones; the method was immunoSEQ multiplex PCR. V, J and clone size are taken as reported in that table, and D and trimming were inferred from the DNA itself. The table records roughly 92,000 clones, about nine tenths of them present only once. This receptor was obtained from a man in his fifties or sixties with acute or convalescent COVID-19. The chain has TRBV29-1 and TRBJ1-2; D is possibly TRBD1 (5 bases). The source material was peripheral blood. The CDR3 here is CSAEAQGPSYGYTF. CDR3 nucleotides: TGCAGCGCCGAGGCCCAGGGCCCATCCTATGGCTACACCTTC.